Following are 17 T cell receptor beta chains from one sample sequenced in a study of response to subunit inactivated influenza vaccine. One entry per CDR3 protein results from TCRdb running MiXCR on the RT-PCR reads. The sample records roughly 700,000 distinct CDR3 sequences, more than 11% being singletons. The input for sequencing was PBMCs from blood, taken roughly 15 days before vaccination. All receptors derive from a man aged 50 to 59 who received an inactivated influenza vaccine.

The V and J genes are TRBV12-3 or TRBV12-4 and TRBJ2-3, with TRBD1 as a possible D gene (5 bases). The CDR3 sequence is 13 residues long. V was pared by 3 bases and J by 8 bases, with 12 bases between. In DNA form, the CDR3 reads TGTGCCAGCAGTTTGATAGGGGCGGCTACGCAGTATTTT. As protein: CASSLIGAATQYF.

This chain connects TRBV29-1 to TRBJ2-6; D unresolved. Germline loops: CDR1 SQVTM, CDR2 ANQGSEA. Trimming shortened V by 7 bases and J by 4 bases, and 14 bases separated the two germline ends. The CDR3 contains 14 residues. The CDR3 DNA reads as TGCAGCGCCAGTGGCGCAGCCGGGGCCAACGTCCTGACTTTC. This gives the protein CSASGAAGANVLTF.

The genes are TRBV28 and TRBJ1-2, with no clear D. The CDR3 sequence is 14 residues long. Between the trimmed V and J ends, which lost 6 bases and 6 bases, there was a span of 17 bases. Germline CDR1 is MDHEN and CDR2 is SYDVKM. CDR3 DNA sequence: TGTGCCAGCAGAACACGGGAGGTACGGAATGGCTACACCTTC. Its protein is CASRTREVRNGYTF.

With respect to this clonotype: This sequence may be a read error, since a much larger clone differs from it by one base. The V call is TRBV5-5, the J call TRBJ2-3, with TRBD2 identical over 12 bases. The CDR3 runs 16 residues. J was trimmed by 0 bases and V by 7 bases; bases with no gene match: 6. CDR1 SGHKS and CDR2 YYEKEE come from the germline V gene (reference sequence). This chain's CDR3 is CASGSGTSGSTDTQYF. The CDR3 nucleotides are TGTGCCAGCGGCAGCGGGACTAGCGGGAGCACAGATACGCAGTATTTT.

This sequence joins TRBV12-3 or TRBV12-4 and TRBJ1-1; D unclear. Trimming pared 3 bases from V and 1 base from J, leaving 9 bases between. The CDR3 is made up of 14 amino acids. The CDR3 loop reads CASSLIAGNTEAFF. The CDR3, as DNA: TGTGCCAGCAGTTTGATTGCGGGGAACACTGAAGCTTTCTTT.

The J gene is TRBJ2-3, the V gene TRBV2, with 7 bases matching TRBD2. The trim removed 11 bases at V and 2 bases at J, leaving 22 bases unmatched. The CDR3 has 18 residues. CDR1 is SNHLY, CDR2 FYNNEI, per germline. The CDR3 DNA reads as TGTGCCTGCTGTTTAGCCCTAGTAACTAGCGCGTTCACAGATACGCAGTATTTT. Protein product: CACCLALVTSAFTDTQYF.

The J gene is TRBJ2-3, the V gene TRBV5-1; D not certain. CDR1 SGHRS and CDR2 YFSETQ come from the germline V gene. The CDR3 sequence is 12 residues long. Trimming cost V 4 bases and J 2 bases, with 5 bases left between them. Written as DNA, the CDR3 is TGCGCCAGCAGCCGTTACACAGATACGCAGTATTTT. This codes for CASSRYTDTQYF.

This clonotype was seen only a few times. The chain combines TRBV5-4 with TRBJ2-1; 7 nucleotides align to TRBD1. The CDR3 covers 15 residues. Germline CDR1 and CDR2: SGHNT and YYREEE (reference sequence). V was clipped by 4 bases and J by 6 bases; unmatched bases: 10. Here the CDR3 DNA reads TGTGCCAGCAGCCGGGGACAGATCGAAAGCAATGAGCAGTTCTTC. It encodes CASSRGQIESNEQFF. Full variable domain (remainder filled in from reference TRBV5-4 and TRBJ2-1): ETGVTQSPTHLIKTRGQQVTLRCSSQSGHNTVSWYQQALGQGPQFIFQYYREEENGRGNFPPRFSGLQFPNYSSELNVNALELDDSALYLCASSRGQIESNEQFFGPGTRLTVL.

The chain employs TRBV6-2 or TRBV6-3 and TRBJ2-7, with 8 bases matching TRBD2. CDR3 length equals 14 residues. CDR1 is MNHEY and CDR2 is SVGEGT in the germline V gene. With 5 bases clipped from V and 2 bases from J, the junction kept 5 bases outside the gene matches. The CDR3 loop reads CASSKREIPYEQYF. CDR3 DNA sequence: TGTGCCAGCAGTAAGCGGGAGATCCCCTACGAGCAGTACTTC.

This clonotype turned up a few times. V usage is TRBV4-3 and J usage is TRBJ2-3; tentative D call: TRBD1 (6 bases). CDR1 and CDR2 (germline): LGHNA, YSLEER. CDR3 length: 17 residues. Trimming took 1 base from V and 0 from J, leaving 14 bases between them. Here the CDR3 DNA reads TGCGCCAGCAGCCAAGGGGCCGGGACACATAGCACAGATACGCAGTATTTT. Its translation: CASSQGAGTHSTDTQYF.

This sequence joins TRBV6-2 or TRBV6-3 and TRBJ2-7, with D hard to call. V was pared by 2 bases and J by 6 bases, with 11 bases between. CDR1 is MNHEY, CDR2 SVGEGT, per germline. The CDR3 is 13 residues long. DNA for the CDR3: TGTGCCAGCAGTTACGGCGACGGCGGCGAGCAGTACTTC. Protein: CASSYGDGGEQYF.

In this sample, this clonotype turned up a few times. This chain links TRBV6-5 with TRBJ2-3; D may be TRBD2 (5 bases). Trimming stripped 2 bases from V and 3 bases from J, with 12 bases between. Germline V gene data show CDR1 as MNHEY and CDR2 as SVGAGI. The CDR3 contains 15 residues. The CDR3 region is CASSYPGVGTDTQYF. Written as DNA, the CDR3 is TGTGCCAGCAGTTACCCCGGGGTCGGGACAGATACGCAGTATTTT.

The V and J genes are TRBV4-1 and TRBJ1-1; D remains ambiguous. Germline V gene sequence: CDR1 MGHRA, CDR2 YSYEKL. This CDR3 is built from 13 residues. Trimming shortened V by 1 base and J by 5 bases, and 8 bases separated the two germline ends. DNA for the CDR3: TGCGCCAGCAGCCAAGGGGCGAGTACTGAAGCTTTCTTT. Protein product: CASSQGASTEAFF.

This clonotype was counted a few times. The chain joins TRBV29-1 to TRBJ1-1; TRBD1 is a possible D gene (5 bases). CDR3 length: 16 amino acids. The V gene's germline CDR1 is SQVTM and CDR2 ANQGSEA. V was trimmed by 4 bases and J by 1 base, leaving 19 bases between them. DNA of the CDR3: TGCAGCGTTGGGGGGGTATTCGGGGAGTCGAACACTGAAGCTTTCTTT. The encoded protein is CSVGGVFGESNTEAFF.

This chain connects TRBV20-1 to TRBJ2-1; the match to TRBD2 covers 12 bases. V dropped 7 bases and J dropped 5; count of bases not matched to a gene: 0. Germline loops: CDR1 DFQATT, CDR2 SNEGSKA (reference sequence). CDR3 length: 12 residues. The CDR3 reads CSGTSGDNEQFF. The DNA for the CDR3 is TGCAGTGGGACTAGCGGGGACAATGAGCAGTTCTTC.

This clonotype was counted a few times. The CDR3 sequence: CASSRTGPGGYSNQPQHF. The CDR3 DNA reads as TGTGCCAGCAGCCGGACAGGTCCTGGGGGGTATAGCAATCAGCCCCAGCATTTT. The chain combines TRBV11-1 with TRBJ1-5; 7 nucleotides align to TRBD1. Germline assignment: CDR1 SGHAT and CDR2 FQDESV (reference sequence). The CDR3 spans 18 residues. Trimming at V came to 5 bases and at J to 0 bases, leaving 13 bases not matched to a gene.

The rearrangement uses TRBV7-9 and TRBJ2-3; D gene ambiguous. The V end was cut by 3 bases, the J end by 6 bases, with 10 bases between. Germline-derived CDR1 and CDR2 are SEHNR and FQNEAQ (reference sequence). The CDR3 loop spans 13 amino acids. This CDR3 reads CASSLGPQDTQYF. As DNA, the CDR3 is TGTGCCAGCAGCTTGGGCCCGCAGGATACGCAGTATTTT.